This TCR beta chain comes out of a study of T cells in Graves' hyperthyroidism and ophthalmopathy. Study-wide findings and caveats: Most thyroid clonotypes with frequency above 0.001 were detected in blood.

CDR3 length equals 16 residues. V shed 5 bases and J 2 bases; nucleotides not matched to a gene: 9. From germline, CDR1 is MDHEN and CDR2 SYDVKM. Cells are PBMCs isolated from more than 8.5 ml of fresh blood. The source material, RNA transcripts, was used to amplify TCR beta CDR3 regions. During a first-round RT-PCR of the TCR CDR3, the HTBI primer set was used. TCRdb ran MiXCR on the multiplex PCR reads and lists one entry per CDR3 protein. The sample lists about 510,000 distinct CDR3 sequences, 13% to 15% occurring once. This clonotype was found many times. Its antigen is unidentified. The specimen sequenced was blood. This receptor was identified in a woman between 40 and 55 years old with Graves' hyperthyroidism. The rearrangement uses TRBV28 and TRBJ2-1, with 7 bases fitting TRBD1. The CDR3 DNA sequence: TGTGCCAGCAGTCTAAGGACAGGAAGTCCCTACAATGAGCAGTTCTTC. This translates into CASSLRTGSPYNEQFF.